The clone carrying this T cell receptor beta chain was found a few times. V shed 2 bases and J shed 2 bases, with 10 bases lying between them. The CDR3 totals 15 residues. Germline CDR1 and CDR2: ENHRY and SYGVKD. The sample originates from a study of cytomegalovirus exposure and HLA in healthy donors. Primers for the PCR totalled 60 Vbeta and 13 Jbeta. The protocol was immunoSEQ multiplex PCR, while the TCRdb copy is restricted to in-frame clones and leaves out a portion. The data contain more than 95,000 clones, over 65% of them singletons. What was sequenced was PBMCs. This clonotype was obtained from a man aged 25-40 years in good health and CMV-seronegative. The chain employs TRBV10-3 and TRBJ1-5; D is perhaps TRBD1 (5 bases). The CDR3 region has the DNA TGTGCCATCAGTGAGAGGGGTAGGGGCAATCAGCCCCAGCATTTT. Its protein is CAISERGRGNQPQHF.